This TCR beta chain was sequenced for a study of blood T cell repertoires in COVID-19. Study in general: Sites across the United States, Italy and Spain contributed samples from acute and convalescent COVID-19. From T cells, B-cell-depleted T cells, or PBMCs came the material, which was cDNA or gDNA.

In germline, CDR1 is LNHDA, CDR2 SQIVND (reference sequence). The CDR3 extends over 14 amino acids. V lost 4 bases, J lost 6 bases, and 12 bases lay in between. In the original processing: Estimation of nucleated cell counts relied on the amplification of reference gene primers. Libraries were prepared by immunoSEQ multiplex PCR; TCRdb keeps only in-frame clonotypes and omits some of them. V, J and clone size reflect that table, while D and trimming were determined from the DNA. This table holds fewer than 250,000 clones, 70% to 85% found once. The sequenced sample consisted of peripheral blood. This clonotype was sampled from a woman aged 45 to 65 with acute or convalescent COVID-19. The chain joins TRBV19 to TRBJ2-2; possible D gene TRBD1, 6 bases. The CDR3 DNA sequence: TGTGCCAGTAGTAGTTACAGGGATCCCGGGGAGCTGTTTTTT. Translated: CASSSYRDPGELFF.